This TCR beta chain was found in a study of T cell repertoires in cytomegalovirus infection. For the study at large: Use of recently identified HLA-C-restricted and well-studied HLA-B-restricted CMV epitopes was part of the study. Based on public TCR beta signatures, there were indications of CMV infection and of a matching HLA type.

General observations from the study: Ex vivo, HLA-C-restricted CMV-specific TCR beta clonotypes prevailed over the rest of the response. Carriers of CMV plus the relevant HLA were identified by cumulative public TCR beta family frequency.

TCRdb reprocessed the reads via MiXCR and lists one record per CDR3 protein. The table shows 300,000 or so distinct CDR3 sequences, with 20% to 25% occurring only once. Trimming took off 5 bases at V and 1 base at J, with 26 bases between the two ends. Germline CDR1 is MDHEN and CDR2 is SYDVKM. There are 19 residues in the CDR3. The table lists this clonotype with a few counts. Its target is not known. The source was cultured PBMCs, collected from culture after CMV antigen stimulation. The chain couples TRBV28 to TRBJ1-1; D gene unclear. The TCR originated in a human donor in good health (CMV status not recorded). Some clones in this sample may be carry-over from other donors' samples. The CDR3: CASSPSRAIRSPQNTEAFF. In DNA form, the CDR3 reads TGTGCCAGCAGTCCCTCACGGGCCATAAGGTCCCCACAGAACACTGAAGCTTTCTTT.